This TCR beta chain was found in a study of blood T cell repertoires in COVID-19. The wider study: The origin of the acute and convalescent COVID-19 samples was the United States, Italy and Spain.

Sequencing was performed with immunoSEQ multiplex PCR; in TCRdb, only in-frame clones are kept and a portion is missing. The table has about 180,000 clones, roughly four fifths seen once. This CDR3 has 15 amino acids. Germline V gives CDR1 LGHNA, CDR2 YNFKEQ. J gave up 3 bases and V 4 bases, and 9 bases lay outside the gene matches. The TCR originated in a woman in her 70s with COVID-19, enrolled during active disease. The sequenced material came from peripheral blood. This chain joins TRBV4-2 and TRBJ2-7, with 7 bases aligning to TRBD2. For the CDR3, the DNA is TGTGCCAGCAGCCCGGGAGGACTAGGCGGCTACGAGCAGTACTTC. This translates into CASSPGGLGGYEQYF.